Below are 2 T cell receptor beta chains sequenced from a single sample in a study of T cell responses to AZD1222 COVID-19 vaccine. Sequencing used immunoSEQ multiplex PCR; TCRdb keeps in-frame clones, though not all of them. The table lists some 84,000 clones, around 85% of them singletons. The specimen was peripheral blood, collected 28 days after the second AZD1222 dose. The receptors come from an adult who received the AZD1222 COVID-19 vaccine.

The V gene is TRBV13, the J gene TRBJ1-2; TRBD1 aligns across 9 bases. The V gene end was trimmed by 5 bases and the J gene end by 8 bases; junction bases not matched to a gene: 6. This CDR3 has 13 amino acids. The V gene's germline CDR1 is PRHDT and CDR2 FYEKMQ (reference sequence). The CDR3 protein is CASSPAGTGGYTF. The DNA for the CDR3 is TGTGCCAGCAGCCCCGCCGGGACAGGGGGCTACACCTTC.

The chain is built from TRBV6-2 or TRBV6-3 and TRBJ1-2; D possibly corresponds to TRBD1 (5 bases). Germline CDR1 reads MNHEY; CDR2 reads SVGEGT. Trimming pared 2 bases from V and 6 bases from J, leaving 10 bases between. The CDR3 totals 13 residues. For the CDR3, the DNA is TGTGCCAGCAGTTACGCCCCAGGGAATGGCTACACCTTC. Amino acid sequence: CASSYAPGNGYTF.